This T cell receptor (beta chain) is from a study of regulatory T cells in long-lasting Graves disease. Through Arm-PCR of CDR3 regions and iRepertoire HTBI primers, TCR beta libraries were built. TCRdb reprocessed the multiplex PCR reads via MiXCR and lists one record per CDR3 protein. The data hold about 440,000 distinct CDR3 sequences, with just under 15% observed a single time. Time point given: newly diagnosed GD, antithyroid drugs for less than 3 months. The TCR library was prepared using RNA isolated from PBMCs. The source of the patients was an endocrinology department in Xi'an, China. About this clonotype itself: A junction boundary mismatches the germline segment, possibly from a read error.

The germline gives CDR1 KGHDR, CDR2 SFDVKD. This CDR3 contains 14 residues. This sample also appeared in a second study, on T cells in Graves' hyperthyroidism and ophthalmopathy.

The chain combines TRBV24-1 with TRBJ1-5, with D possibly being TRBD1 (5 bases). This receptor was obtained from a woman in her 30s with Graves disease. The starting material was peripheral blood mononuclear cells (PBMCs), obtained at new diagnosis, from a patient treated with antithyroid drugs. This CDR3 reads CTTSADRFNQPQHF. The CDR3 DNA is TGTACCACCAGCGCTGACAGATTCAATCAGCCCCAGCATTTT.